The TCR beta chain described here comes from a study of T cell repertoires in cytomegalovirus infection. For the study at large: An indication of both CMV infection and matching HLA type came from public TCR beta signatures. Points from the study as a whole: Public TCR beta family frequency separated CMV-and-HLA carriers, including in an independent cohort. HLA-C-restricted CMV-specific TCR beta clonotypes were dominant in the ex vivo response.

In TCRdb, the reads were re-called with MiXCR into one record per CDR3 protein. Among hundreds of thousands of distinct CDR3 sequences listed, 35% to 45% were seen once. Germline V gene data show CDR1 as SEHNR and CDR2 as FQNEAQ (reference sequence). This CDR3 comprises 21 residues. V shed 1 base, J shed 1 base, and the junction held 10 bases outside the gene matches. As regards this clonotype: Its antigen is not identified.

The source material was PBMCs. The origin of this receptor is a human donor in good health (CMV status not recorded). Some clones in this sample may be carry-over from other donors' samples. V gene TRBV7-9 combines with J gene TRBJ2-1, with 16 bases identical to TRBD2. The CDR3 protein is CASSLVKGTSGRGVSYNEQFF. CDR3 sequence (DNA): TGTGCCAGCAGCTTAGTCAAAGGGACTAGCGGGAGGGGAGTATCCTACAATGAGCAGTTCTTC.